The sequence of this T cell receptor beta chain was determined in a study of shared T cell receptors in the human thymus. This CDR3 spans 16 amino acids. The V gene end was trimmed by 5 bases and the J gene end by 6 bases; junction bases not matched to a gene: 9. The germline V gene has CDR1 MNHEY and CDR2 SMNVEV (reference sequence). Here immunoSEQ multiplex PCR was the method, and the copy in TCRdb shows in-frame clones only, minus some. The sample carries some 640,000 clones, 70% to 90% recorded once. The same specimen was also included in a second study, on human thymus T cells.

The rearrangement joins TRBV27 to TRBJ2-3; 12 bases are shared with TRBD2. The TCR was taken from a boy less than two years old with a congenital heart defect. Material: thymocytes. The CDR3 loop reads CASSPRTSGTWDTQYF. DNA for the CDR3: TGTGCCAGCAGTCCTCGGACTAGCGGGACCTGGGATACGCAGTATTTT.